This T cell receptor (beta chain) was observed in a study of beta chain features in type 1 diabetes. Study findings and constraints: Moderate yet significant TCRB CDR3 shortening was seen in Type 1 diabetes patients in all four CD4+ subsets. For cells with high TCR expression, cDNA sequencing could yield over-representation.

The isolated RNA, all of it, was reverse transcribed, so expressed TCRB transcripts were what got sequenced. Naive, central memory and regulatory T cell samples came to a mean of roughly 3.6 million reads. Repertoires were generated with immunoSEQ multiplex PCR, while TCRdb's copy carries only in-frame clones and drops some. The sample shows about 390,000 clones, 8.5% to 10% of them seen only once. CDR3 length equals 14 residues. V was pared by 6 bases and J by 2 bases, with 5 bases of the junction left unmatched. CDR1 and CDR2 (germline): SNHLY, FYNNEI. This clone has just a few counts. Its specificity is unknown.

The receptor's source is a man younger than 40 with type 1 diabetes. The rearrangement links TRBV2 to TRBJ2-7; 9 bases fit TRBD1. Specimen: central memory CD4+ T cells from blood. The CDR3 DNA reads as TGTGCCAGCAGGGAACAGGGGGCCACCTACGAGCAGTACTTC. This codes for CASREQGATYEQYF.